The clone carrying this T cell receptor (beta chain) has only a few counts. The same CDR3 also results from other DNA sequences found in this sample. Germline loops: CDR1 SQVTM, CDR2 ANQGSEA. V was pared by 4 bases and J by 0 bases, with 8 bases between. The CDR3 contains 13 residues. Isolated RNA was reverse transcribed in full, so expressed TCRB transcripts were sequenced. Sequencing was performed with immunoSEQ multiplex PCR; in TCRdb, only in-frame clones are kept and a portion is missing. This sample yields around 400,000 clones, of which about 16% are seen a single time; more than 0.015% belongs to the top ten. The record originates from a study of beta chain features in type 1 diabetes.

The source of this sequence is a woman younger than 35 in good health. The chain recombines TRBV29-1 with TRBJ2-3; D is undetermined. The sample consisted of naive CD4+ T cells from blood. As DNA, the CDR3 is TGCAGCGTTGGACTTACAAGCACAGATACGCAGTATTTT. Translation: CSVGLTSTDTQYF.